These T cell receptor beta chains were read from a single sample in a study of blood T cell repertoires in COVID-19. The table came from immunoSEQ multiplex PCR; TCRdb's copy has only in-frame clones and leaves some out. This table has hundreds of thousands of clones, approximately 85% appearing once. Source material: peripheral blood. The receptor source for this set is a woman of 80 years or more with COVID-19, enrolled during active disease. The CDR3 runs from the conserved cysteine through the conserved F or W. Fields, in order: J gene, D gene, V gene, clone size, CDR3 protein, CDR3 DNA. A D gene is named only where the DNA matches it firmly. Some rows mark clone size as missing; the rest say once, few, many or name a class of expanded clone.

j_gene: TRBJ2-1; d_gene: NA; v_gene: TRBV29-1; abundance: NA; CDR3aa: CSTGEIKQFF; CDR3nt: TGCAGCACCGGTGAGATTAAGCAGTTCTTC
j_gene: TRBJ2-1; d_gene: NA; v_gene: TRBV19; abundance: NA; CDR3aa: CASSIGLGDEQFF; CDR3nt: TGTGCCAGTAGTATAGGGCTAGGCGATGAGCAGTTCTTC
j_gene: TRBJ1-2; d_gene: NA; v_gene: TRBV6-6; abundance: once; CDR3aa: CASSRGSGGYGYTF; CDR3nt: TGTGCCAGCAGTCGAGGGTCAGGTGGCTATGGCTACACCTTC
j_gene: TRBJ1-1; d_gene: NA; v_gene: TRBV3-1/TRBV3-2; abundance: NA; CDR3aa: CASSFTGGTTEAFF; CDR3nt: TGTGCCAGCAGCTTTACCGGGGGGACAACTGAAGCTTTCTTT
j_gene: TRBJ1-1; d_gene: NA; v_gene: TRBV6-5; abundance: NA; CDR3aa: CASSSRVWAEAFF; CDR3nt: TGTGCCAGCAGTTCCAGGGTTTGGGCTGAAGCTTTCTTT
j_gene: TRBJ1-6; d_gene: TRBD1; v_gene: TRBV28; abundance: NA; CDR3aa: CASSLDRGQGVSPLHF; CDR3nt: TGTGCCAGCAGTTTAGACAGGGGACAGGGCGTATCACCCCTCCACTTT
j_gene: TRBJ1-2; d_gene: TRBD1; v_gene: TRBV6-2/TRBV6-3; abundance: NA; CDR3aa: CASSYERGLYGYTF; CDR3nt: TGTGCCAGCAGTTACGAGAGGGGGCTATATGGCTACACCTTC
j_gene: TRBJ2-1; d_gene: NA; v_gene: TRBV5-1; abundance: NA; CDR3aa: CASSVGAMRDEQFF; CDR3nt: TGCGCCAGCAGCGTGGGGGCTATGAGGGATGAGCAGTTCTTC
j_gene: TRBJ1-5; d_gene: NA; v_gene: TRBV5-8; abundance: NA; CDR3aa: CASSPMTGMGNQPQHF; CDR3nt: TGTGCCAGCAGTCCCATGACAGGTATGGGCAATCAGCCCCAGCATTTT
j_gene: TRBJ2-5; d_gene: TRBD1; v_gene: TRBV7-2; abundance: NA; CDR3aa: CASSLNIGDRGRETQYF; CDR3nt: TGTGCCAGCAGCTTAAATATAGGTGACAGGGGGCGGGAGACCCAGTACTTC
j_gene: TRBJ1-1; d_gene: NA; v_gene: TRBV28; abundance: NA; CDR3aa: CASSRGLNTEAFF; CDR3nt: TGTGCCAGCAGTAGGGGCCTGAACACTGAAGCTTTCTTT
j_gene: TRBJ2-2; d_gene: TRBD1; v_gene: TRBV5-1; abundance: NA; CDR3aa: CASSYGQVNTGELFF; CDR3nt: TGCGCCAGCAGTTACGGACAGGTCAACACCGGGGAGCTGTTTTTT
j_gene: TRBJ1-3; d_gene: TRBD1; v_gene: TRBV5-1; abundance: NA; CDR3aa: CASSLAGQGSGNTIYF; CDR3nt: TGCGCCAGCAGCTTGGCCGGACAGGGCTCTGGAAACACCATATATTTT